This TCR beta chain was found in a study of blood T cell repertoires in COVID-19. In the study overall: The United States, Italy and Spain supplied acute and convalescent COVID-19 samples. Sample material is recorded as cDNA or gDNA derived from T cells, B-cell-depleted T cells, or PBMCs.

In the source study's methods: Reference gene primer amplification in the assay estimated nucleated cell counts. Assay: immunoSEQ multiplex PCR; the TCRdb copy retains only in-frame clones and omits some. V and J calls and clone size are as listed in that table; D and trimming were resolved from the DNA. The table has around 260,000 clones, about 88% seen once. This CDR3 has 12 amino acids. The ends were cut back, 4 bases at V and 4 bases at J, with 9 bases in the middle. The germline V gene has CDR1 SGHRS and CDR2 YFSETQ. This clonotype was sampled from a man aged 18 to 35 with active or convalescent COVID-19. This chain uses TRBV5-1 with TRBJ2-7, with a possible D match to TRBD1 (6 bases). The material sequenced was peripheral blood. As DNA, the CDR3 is TGCGCCAGCAGCCAGGACAGATACGAGCAGTACTTC. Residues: CASSQDRYEQYF.